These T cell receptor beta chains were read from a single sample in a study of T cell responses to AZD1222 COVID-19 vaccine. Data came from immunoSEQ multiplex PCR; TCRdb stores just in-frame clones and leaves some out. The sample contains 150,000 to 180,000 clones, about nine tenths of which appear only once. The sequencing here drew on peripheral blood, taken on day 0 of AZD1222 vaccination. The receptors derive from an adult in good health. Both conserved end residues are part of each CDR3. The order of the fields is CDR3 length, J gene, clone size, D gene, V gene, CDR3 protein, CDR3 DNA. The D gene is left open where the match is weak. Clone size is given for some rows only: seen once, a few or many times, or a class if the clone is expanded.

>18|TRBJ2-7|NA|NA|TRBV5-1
CASSLEGPGSVGINEQYF
TGCGCCAGCAGCTTGGAGGGCCCAGGGAGTGTAGGTATAAACGAGCAGTACTTC
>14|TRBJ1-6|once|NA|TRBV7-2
CASSPAGLGSPLHF
TGTGCCAGCAGCCCCGCGGGCCTGGGGTCACCCCTCCACTTT
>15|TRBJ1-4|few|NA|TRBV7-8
CASSWRGQGREKLFF
TGTGCCAGCAGCTGGCGGGGGCAGGGGAGGGAAAAACTGTTTTTT
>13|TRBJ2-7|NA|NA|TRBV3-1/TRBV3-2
CASSHSGTYEQYF
TGTGCCAGCAGCCATTCAGGGACCTACGAGCAGTACTTC
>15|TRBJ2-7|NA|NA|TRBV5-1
CASRPRDSFNYEQYF
TGCGCCAGCAGACCCCGCGACAGCTTCAACTACGAGCAGTACTTC
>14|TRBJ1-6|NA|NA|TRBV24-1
CATSTGTANSPLHF
TGTGCCACCAGTACTGGGACTGCGAATTCACCCCTCCACTTT
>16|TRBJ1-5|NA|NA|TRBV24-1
CATSDLGDYSNQPQHF
TGTGCCACCAGTGATTTGGGGGATTATAGCAATCAGCCCCAGCATTTT
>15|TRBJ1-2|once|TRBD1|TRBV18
CASSAGQVANYGYTF
TGTGCCAGCTCAGCGGGACAGGTAGCTAACTATGGCTACACCTTC
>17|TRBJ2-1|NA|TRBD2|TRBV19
CASSINLGLAGGNEQFF
TGTGCCAGTAGTATAAATCTCGGACTAGCGGGGGGCAATGAGCAGTTCTTC
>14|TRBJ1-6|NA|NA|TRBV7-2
CASSLAGGNSPLHF
TGTGCCAGCAGCTTAGCTGGGGGGAATTCACCCCTCCACTTT
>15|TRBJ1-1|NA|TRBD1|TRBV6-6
CASSYSRDRPTEAFF
TGTGCCAGCAGTTACTCGAGGGACAGGCCTACTGAAGCTTTCTTT
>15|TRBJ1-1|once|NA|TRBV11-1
CASSPAGTANTEAFF
TGTGCCAGCAGCCCAGCCGGGACCGCTAACACTGAAGCTTTCTTT
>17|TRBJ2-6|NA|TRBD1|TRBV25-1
CASSVGQGAPGANVLTF
TGTGCCAGCAGTGTGGGACAGGGGGCTCCTGGGGCCAACGTCCTGACTTTC
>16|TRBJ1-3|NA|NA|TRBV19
CASSTTRLLSGNTIYF
TGTGCCAGTAGTACGACACGGCTCCTCTCTGGAAACACCATATATTTT
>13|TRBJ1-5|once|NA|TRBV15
CATSRDKVGPQHF
TGTGCCACCAGCAGGGACAAGGTAGGCCCCCAGCATTTT
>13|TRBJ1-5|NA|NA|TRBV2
CASTQDFNQPQHF
TGTGCCAGCACCCAGGACTTCAATCAGCCCCAGCATTTT
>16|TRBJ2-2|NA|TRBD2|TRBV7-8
CASSQGTSGIPGELFF
TGTGCCAGCAGCCAAGGGACTAGCGGGATTCCCGGGGAGCTGTTTTTT
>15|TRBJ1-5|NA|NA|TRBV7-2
CASSLSSGSNQPQHF
TGTGCCAGCAGCTTATCCTCGGGTAGCAATCAGCCCCAGCATTTT
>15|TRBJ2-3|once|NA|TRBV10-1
CASSPPPLASDTQYF
TGCGCCAGCAGCCCCCCCCCTTTAGCATCCGATACGCAGTATTTT
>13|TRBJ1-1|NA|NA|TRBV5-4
CASSPGRDTEAFF
TGTGCCAGCAGCCCAGGACGGGACACTGAAGCTTTCTTT
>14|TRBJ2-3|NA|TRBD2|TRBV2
CASRVLADTDTQYF
TGTGCCAGCAGAGTACTAGCGGACACAGATACGCAGTATTTT
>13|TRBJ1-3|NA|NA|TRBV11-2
CASMFSSGNTIYF
TGTGCCAGCATGTTCAGCTCTGGAAACACCATATATTTT
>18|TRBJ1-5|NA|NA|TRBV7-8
CASSLYGPGDLRNQPQHF
TGTGCCAGCAGCTTATACGGGCCAGGGGACCTTCGGAATCAGCCCCAGCATTTT
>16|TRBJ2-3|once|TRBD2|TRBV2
CASRDGTSARTDTQYF
TGTGCCAGCAGAGATGGGACTAGCGCCCGCACAGATACGCAGTATTTT
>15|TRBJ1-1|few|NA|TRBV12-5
CASGLPRLSNGEAFF
TGTGCTAGTGGTTTGCCCAGGTTGTCTAACGGTGAAGCTTTCTTT
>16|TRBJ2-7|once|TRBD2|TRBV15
CATSSTTGTSFNEQYF
TGTGCCACCAGCAGCACAACCGGGACTAGCTTCAACGAGCAGTACTTC
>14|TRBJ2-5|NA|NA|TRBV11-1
CASSLGPVQETQYF
TGTGCCAGCAGCTTAGGGCCAGTGCAAGAGACCCAGTACTTC
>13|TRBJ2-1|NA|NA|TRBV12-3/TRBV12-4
CASSPPTGQEQFF
TGTGCCAGCAGTCCCCCAACAGGGCAGGAGCAGTTCTTC
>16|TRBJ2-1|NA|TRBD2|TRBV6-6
CASTSRRGGVYNEQFF
TGTGCCAGCACCTCGCGACGCGGGGGGGTGTACAATGAGCAGTTCTTC
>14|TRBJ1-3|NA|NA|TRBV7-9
CASSWTAYGSTIYF
TGTGCCAGCAGCTGGACGGCTTACGGAAGCACCATATATTTT
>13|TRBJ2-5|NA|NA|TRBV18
CASSSGSQETQYF
TGTGCCAGCTCCTCAGGGTCTCAAGAGACCCAGTACTTC
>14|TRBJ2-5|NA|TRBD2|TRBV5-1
CASSYGEGQETQYF
TGCGCCAGCAGCTACGGGGAGGGCCAAGAGACCCAGTACTTC
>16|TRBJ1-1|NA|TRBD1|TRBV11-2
CASSSPTQGRNTEAFF
TGTGCCAGCAGTTCGCCCACACAGGGGAGAAACACTGAAGCTTTCTTT
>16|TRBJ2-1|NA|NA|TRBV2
CASSGPGDVAYNEQFF
TGTGCCAGCAGTGGACCTGGGGACGTGGCCTACAATGAGCAGTTCTTC
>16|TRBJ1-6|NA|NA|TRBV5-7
CASSAGKGEIVSPLHF
TGTGCCAGCAGCGCCGGTAAAGGGGAGATCGTTTCACCCCTCCACTTT
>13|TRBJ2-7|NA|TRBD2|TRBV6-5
CASRPPGGTEQYF
TGTGCCAGCAGACCCCCGGGGGGGACCGAGCAGTACTTC
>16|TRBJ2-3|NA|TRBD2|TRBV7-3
CASSFGTSGGTDTQYF
TGTGCCAGCAGCTTTGGGACTAGCGGGGGCACAGATACGCAGTATTTT
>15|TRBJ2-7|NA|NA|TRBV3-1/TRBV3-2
CASSHGESGTYEQYF
TGTGCCAGCAGCCATGGAGAGAGCGGCACCTACGAGCAGTACTTC
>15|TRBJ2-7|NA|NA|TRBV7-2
CASSFQGGGPWEQYF
TGTGCCAGCAGCTTCCAAGGAGGTGGCCCGTGGGAGCAGTACTTC
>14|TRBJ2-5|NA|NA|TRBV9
CASSTWDSQETQYF
TGTGCCAGCAGCACCTGGGACTCTCAAGAGACCCAGTACTTC
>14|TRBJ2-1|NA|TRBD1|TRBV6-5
CASRRTGGIAEQFF
TGTGCCAGCAGAAGGACAGGGGGGATTGCTGAGCAGTTCTTC
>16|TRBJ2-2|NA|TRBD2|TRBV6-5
CASSYSAGANTGELFF
TGTGCCAGCAGTTACTCAGCGGGGGCGAACACCGGGGAGCTGTTTTTT
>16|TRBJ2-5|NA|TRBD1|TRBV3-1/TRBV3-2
CASSKGSGQGEETQYF
TGTGCCAGCAGCAAAGGGTCGGGACAGGGTGAAGAGACCCAGTACTTC
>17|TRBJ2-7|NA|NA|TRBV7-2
CASSLNPGAVISYEQYF
TGTGCCAGCAGCTTAAATCCCGGGGCGGTAATCAGCTACGAGCAGTACTTC
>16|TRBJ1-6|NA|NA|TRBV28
CASSPRWDDPYSPLHF
TGTGCCAGCAGCCCTCGGTGGGACGACCCTTATTCACCCCTCCACTTT
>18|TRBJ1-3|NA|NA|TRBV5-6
CASSFSRPGPGGGNTIYF
TGTGCCAGCAGCTTTAGTCGGCCCGGTCCTGGAGGAGGAAACACCATATATTTT
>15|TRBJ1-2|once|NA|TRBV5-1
CASSRVGQTNYGYTF
TGCGCCAGCAGCCGCGTTGGACAGACTAACTATGGCTACACCTTC
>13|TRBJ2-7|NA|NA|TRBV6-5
CASGQGSSYEQYF
TGTGCCAGCGGGCAGGGGAGCTCCTACGAGCAGTACTTC
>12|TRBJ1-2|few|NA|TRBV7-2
CASSSRNYGYTF
TGTGCCAGCAGCTCCCGGAACTATGGCTACACCTTC
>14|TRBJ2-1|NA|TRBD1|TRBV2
CASRSGTAYNEQFF
TGTGCCAGCAGGTCCGGGACAGCGTACAATGAGCAGTTCTTC
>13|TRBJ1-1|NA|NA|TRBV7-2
CASSLDRVAEAFF
TGTGCCAGCAGCTTAGACAGGGTGGCTGAAGCTTTCTTT
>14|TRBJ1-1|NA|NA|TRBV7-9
CASSRESVNTEAFF
TGTGCCAGCAGCCGCGAATCCGTGAACACTGAAGCTTTCTTT